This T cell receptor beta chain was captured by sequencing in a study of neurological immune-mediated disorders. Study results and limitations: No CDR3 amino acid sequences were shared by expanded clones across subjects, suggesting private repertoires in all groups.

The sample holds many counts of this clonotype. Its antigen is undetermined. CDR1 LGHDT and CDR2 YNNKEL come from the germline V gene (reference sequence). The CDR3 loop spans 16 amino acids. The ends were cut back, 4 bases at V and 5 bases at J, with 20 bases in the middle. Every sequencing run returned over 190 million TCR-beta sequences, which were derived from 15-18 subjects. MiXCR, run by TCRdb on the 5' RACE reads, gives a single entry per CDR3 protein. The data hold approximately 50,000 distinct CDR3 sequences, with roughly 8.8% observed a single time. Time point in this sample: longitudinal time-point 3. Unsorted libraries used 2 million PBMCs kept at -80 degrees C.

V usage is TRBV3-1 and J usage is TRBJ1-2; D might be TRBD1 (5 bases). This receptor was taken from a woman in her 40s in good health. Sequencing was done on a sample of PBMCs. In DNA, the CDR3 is TGTGCCAGCAGCCCTGTTGGGAGGCGGGGACCGTATGGCTACACCTTC. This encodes CASSPVGRRGPYGYTF. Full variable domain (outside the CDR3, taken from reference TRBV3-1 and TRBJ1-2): DTAVSQTPKYLVTQMGNDKSIKCEQNLGHDTMYWYKQDSKKFLKIMFSYNNKELIINETVPNRFSPKSPDKAHLNLHINSLELGDSAVYFCASSPVGRRGPYGYTFGSGTRLTVV.